The clone carrying this T cell receptor beta chain was observed once. The antigen remains undetermined. This entry comes from a study of CD8+CD57+ T cells in acquired aplastic anemia. Regarding the study as a whole: Patients were compared with controls for CD8+ Simpson's diversity, and no significant difference emerged. Both patients and controls carried the same twenty-nine CD8+ CDR3 sequences.

Germline trimming cut 6 bases from V and 6 bases from J; bases unmatched to any gene: 14. Germline lookup yields CDR1 SGHVS and CDR2 FQNEAQ. The CDR3 consists of 16 residues. The study profiled TCR beta VDJ and CDR3 using genomic DNA as template. Using its own MiXCR run on the reads, TCRdb lists one record per CDR3 protein. The sample includes about 260,000 distinct CDR3 sequences, approximately 79% seen only once; the top ten take roughly two fifths. Whoever was chosen for sequencing had shown CD8+CD57+ cell expansion by flow cytometry. With no exception, the patients had severe acquired aplastic anemia.

This chain links TRBV7-8 with TRBJ2-3, with 8 positions matching TRBD2. This clonotype was obtained from a human donor with aplastic anemia. What was sequenced was sorted CD4+, CD8+, or CD8+CD57+ T cells (not recorded which) from PBMCs. The CDR3 DNA follows: TGTGCCAGCAGTGCGGGACGAGCGGGGGCGGCCGATACGCAGTATTTT. Translating gives CASSAGRAGAADTQYF.